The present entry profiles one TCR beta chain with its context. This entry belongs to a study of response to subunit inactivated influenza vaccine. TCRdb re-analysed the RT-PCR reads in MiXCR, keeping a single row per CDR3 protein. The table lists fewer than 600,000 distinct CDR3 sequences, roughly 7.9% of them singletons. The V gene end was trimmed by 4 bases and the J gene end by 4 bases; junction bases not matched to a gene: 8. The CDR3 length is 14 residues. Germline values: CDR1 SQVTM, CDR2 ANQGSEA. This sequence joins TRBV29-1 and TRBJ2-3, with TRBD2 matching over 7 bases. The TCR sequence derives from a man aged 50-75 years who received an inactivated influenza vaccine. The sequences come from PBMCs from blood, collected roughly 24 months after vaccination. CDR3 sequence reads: CSVGRGSLSDTQYF. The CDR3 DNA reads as TGCAGCGTTGGCCGCGGGAGCTTGTCAGATACGCAGTATTTT.